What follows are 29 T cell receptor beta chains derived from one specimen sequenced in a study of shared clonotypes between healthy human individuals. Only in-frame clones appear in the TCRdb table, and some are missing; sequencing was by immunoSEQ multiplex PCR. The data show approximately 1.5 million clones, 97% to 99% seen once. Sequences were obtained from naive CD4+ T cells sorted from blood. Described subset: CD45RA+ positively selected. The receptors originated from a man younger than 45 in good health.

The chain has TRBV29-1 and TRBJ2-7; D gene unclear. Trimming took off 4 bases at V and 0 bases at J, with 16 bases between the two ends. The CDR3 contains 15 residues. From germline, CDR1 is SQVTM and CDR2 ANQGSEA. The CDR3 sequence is CSVGLRAGPSYEQYF. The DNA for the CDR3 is TGCAGCGTTGGATTACGAGCCGGTCCCTCCTACGAGCAGTACTTC.

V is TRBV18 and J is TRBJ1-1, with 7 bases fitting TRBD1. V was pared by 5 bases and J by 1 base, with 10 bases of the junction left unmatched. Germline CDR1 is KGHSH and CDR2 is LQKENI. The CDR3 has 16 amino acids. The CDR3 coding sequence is TGTGCCAGCTCATTTACCGGAGGGACAGAGAACACTGAAGCTTTCTTT. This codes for CASSFTGGTENTEAFF.

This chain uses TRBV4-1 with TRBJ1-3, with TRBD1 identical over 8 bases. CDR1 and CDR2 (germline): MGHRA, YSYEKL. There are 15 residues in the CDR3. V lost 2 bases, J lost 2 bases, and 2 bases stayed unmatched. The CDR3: CASSQPTGAGNTIYF. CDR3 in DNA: TGCGCCAGCAGCCAACCGACAGGGGCTGGAAACACCATATATTTT.

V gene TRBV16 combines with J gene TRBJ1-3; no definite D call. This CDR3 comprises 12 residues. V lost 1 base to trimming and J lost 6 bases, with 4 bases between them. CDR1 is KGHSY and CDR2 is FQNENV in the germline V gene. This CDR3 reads CASSQLPNTIYF. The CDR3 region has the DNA TGTGCCAGCAGCCAATTGCCAAACACCATATATTTT.

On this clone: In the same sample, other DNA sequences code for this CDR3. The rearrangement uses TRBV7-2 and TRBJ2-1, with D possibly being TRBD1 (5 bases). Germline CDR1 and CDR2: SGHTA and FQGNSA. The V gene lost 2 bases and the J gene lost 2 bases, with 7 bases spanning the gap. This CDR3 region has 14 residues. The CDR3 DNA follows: TGTGCCAGCAGCTTAACAGGAGCCTACAATGAGCAGTTCTTC. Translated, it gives CASSLTGAYNEQFF.

CDR3 sequence (DNA): TGTGCCAGTAGTAATACCCGGTCCAGGCGGGAGCTGTTTTTT. Translating gives CASSNTRSRRELFF. The rearrangement links TRBV19 to TRBJ2-2; D remains unclear. V was pared by 4 bases and J by 9 bases, with 15 bases between. From germline, CDR1 is LNHDA and CDR2 SQIVND (reference sequence). The CDR3 loop spans 14 amino acids.

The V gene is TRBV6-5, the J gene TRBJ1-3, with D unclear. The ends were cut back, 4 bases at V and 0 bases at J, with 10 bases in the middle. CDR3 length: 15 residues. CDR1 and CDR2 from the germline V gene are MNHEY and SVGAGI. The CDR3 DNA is TGTGCCAGCAGTTCCCCCTGGATCTCTGGAAACACCATATATTTT. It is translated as CASSSPWISGNTIYF.

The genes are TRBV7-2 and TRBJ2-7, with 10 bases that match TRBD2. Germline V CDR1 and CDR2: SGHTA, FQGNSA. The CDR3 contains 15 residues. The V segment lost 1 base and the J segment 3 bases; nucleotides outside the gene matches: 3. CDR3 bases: TGTGCCAGCAGCTTAGTCCTAGCGGGAGACTACGAGCAGTACTTC. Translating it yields CASSLVLAGDYEQYF.

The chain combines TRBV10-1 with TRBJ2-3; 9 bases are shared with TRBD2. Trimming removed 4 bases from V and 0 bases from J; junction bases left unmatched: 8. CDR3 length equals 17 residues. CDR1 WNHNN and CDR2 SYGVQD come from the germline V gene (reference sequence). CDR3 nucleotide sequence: TGCGCCAGCAGTGGAACTAGCGGGTATTCTAGCACAGATACGCAGTATTTT. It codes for CASSGTSGYSSTDTQYF.

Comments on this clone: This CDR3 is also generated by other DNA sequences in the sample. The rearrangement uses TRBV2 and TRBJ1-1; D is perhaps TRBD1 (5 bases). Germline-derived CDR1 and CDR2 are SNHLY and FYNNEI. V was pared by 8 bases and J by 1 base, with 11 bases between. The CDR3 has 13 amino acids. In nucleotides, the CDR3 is TGTGCCAGCTCGGGGCAGGGGAACACTGAAGCTTTCTTT. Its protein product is CASSGQGNTEAFF.

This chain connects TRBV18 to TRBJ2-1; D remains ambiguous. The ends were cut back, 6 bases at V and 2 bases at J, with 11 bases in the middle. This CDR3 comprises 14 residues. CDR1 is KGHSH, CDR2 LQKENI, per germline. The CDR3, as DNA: TGTGCCAGCTCCCATAGTCAGACCTACAATGAGCAGTTCTTC. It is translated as CASSHSQTYNEQFF. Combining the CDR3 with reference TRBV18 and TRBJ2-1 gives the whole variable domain NAGVMQNPRHLVRRRGQEARLRCSPMKGHSHVYWYRQLPEEGLKFMVYLQKENIIDESGMPKERFSAEFPKEGPSILRIQQVVRGDSAAYFCASSHSQTYNEQFFGPGTRLTVL.

The CDR3 nucleotides read TGTGCCAGCTCACGGGACAGGGCCTTCGAGCAGTACTTC. Translation: CASSRDRAFEQYF. The J gene is TRBJ2-7, the V gene TRBV18; 9 bases line up with TRBD1. Germline V gene sequence: CDR1 KGHSH, CDR2 LQKENI. The CDR3 spans 13 residues. Losses at the gene ends were 4 bases for V and 6 bases for J; bases not matched to a gene: 4.

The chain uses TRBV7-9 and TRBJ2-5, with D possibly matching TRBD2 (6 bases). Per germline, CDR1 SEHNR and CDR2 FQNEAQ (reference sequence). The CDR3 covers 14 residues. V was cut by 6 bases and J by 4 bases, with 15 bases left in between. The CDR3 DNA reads TGTGCCAGCAGAGGAGGGAGTCCTGGAGAGACCCAGTACTTC. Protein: CASRGGSPGETQYF.

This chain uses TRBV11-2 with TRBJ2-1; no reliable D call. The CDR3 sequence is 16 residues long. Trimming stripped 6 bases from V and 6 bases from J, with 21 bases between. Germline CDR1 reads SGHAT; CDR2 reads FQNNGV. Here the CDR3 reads CASSHLSSLVGNEQFF. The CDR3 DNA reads TGTGCCAGCAGTCATCTTAGTAGCCTAGTCGGCAATGAGCAGTTCTTC. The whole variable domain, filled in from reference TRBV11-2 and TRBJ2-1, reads EAGVAQSPRYKIIEKRQSVAFWCNPISGHATLYWYQQILGQGPKLLIQFQNNGVVDDSQLPKDRFSAERLKGVDSTLKIQPAKLEDSAVYLCASSHLSSLVGNEQFFGPGTRLTVL.

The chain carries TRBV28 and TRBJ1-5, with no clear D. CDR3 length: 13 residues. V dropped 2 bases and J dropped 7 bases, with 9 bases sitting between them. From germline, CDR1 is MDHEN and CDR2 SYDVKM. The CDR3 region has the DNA TGTGCCAGCAGTTTAGCTATTAGGCAGCCCCAGCATTTT. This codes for CASSLAIRQPQHF.

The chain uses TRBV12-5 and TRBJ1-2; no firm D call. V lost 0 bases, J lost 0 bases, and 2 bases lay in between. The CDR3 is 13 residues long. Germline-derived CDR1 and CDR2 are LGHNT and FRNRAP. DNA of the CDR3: TGTGCTAGTGGTTTGGTTTCTAACTATGGCTACACCTTC. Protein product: CASGLVSNYGYTF.

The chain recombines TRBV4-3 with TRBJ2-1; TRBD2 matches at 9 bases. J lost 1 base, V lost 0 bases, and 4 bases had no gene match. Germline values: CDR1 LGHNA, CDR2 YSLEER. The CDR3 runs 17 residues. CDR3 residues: CASSQESSGTSYNEQFF. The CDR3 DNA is TGCGCCAGCAGCCAAGAGTCTAGCGGGACTTCCTACAATGAGCAGTTCTTC.

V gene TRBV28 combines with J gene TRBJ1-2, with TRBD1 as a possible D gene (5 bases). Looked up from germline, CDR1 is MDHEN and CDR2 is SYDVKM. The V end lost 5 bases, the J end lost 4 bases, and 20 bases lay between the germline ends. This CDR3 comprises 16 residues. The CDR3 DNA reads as TGTGCCAGCAGTCCTTCAGTAGGGGTCACAAGCTATGGCTACACCTTC. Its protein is CASSPSVGVTSYGYTF.

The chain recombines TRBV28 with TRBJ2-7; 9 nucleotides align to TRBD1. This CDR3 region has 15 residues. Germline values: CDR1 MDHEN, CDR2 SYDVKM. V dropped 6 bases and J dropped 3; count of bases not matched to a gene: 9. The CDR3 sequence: CASRGQGSVVYEQYF. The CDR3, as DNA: TGTGCCAGCAGGGGACAGGGAAGTGTGGTCTACGAGCAGTACTTC.

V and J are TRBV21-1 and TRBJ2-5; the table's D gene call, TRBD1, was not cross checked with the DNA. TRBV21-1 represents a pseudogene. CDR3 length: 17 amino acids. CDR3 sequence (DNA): TGTGCCAGCAGCAAGATCCGCGGGACAGGGTTTCGAGAGACCCAGTACTTC. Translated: CASSKIRGTGFRETQYF.

The CDR3 sequence: CASSPVRARGYTF. The CDR3 DNA follows: TGTGCCAGCAGCCCCGTGAGGGCCCGTGGCTACACCTTC. V is TRBV6-5 and J is TRBJ1-2; no clear D. Trimming removed 6 bases at V and 7 bases at J, with 15 bases between. Germline-derived CDR1 and CDR2 are MNHEY and SVGAGI. The CDR3 loop spans 13 amino acids.

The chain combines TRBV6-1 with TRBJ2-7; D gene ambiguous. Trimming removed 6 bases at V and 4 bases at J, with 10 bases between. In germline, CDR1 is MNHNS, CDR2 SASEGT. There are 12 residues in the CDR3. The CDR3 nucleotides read TGTGCCAGCAGCCGAGTTTTATACGAGCAGTACTTC. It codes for CASSRVLYEQYF.

The CDR3 here is CARSPGPGPYEQYF. DNA of the CDR3: TGTGCCAGAAGCCCGGGCCCGGGCCCCTACGAGCAGTACTTC. V gene TRBV5-3 combines with J gene TRBJ2-7; D remains ambiguous. TRBV5-3 is flagged as an ORF with uncertain function. This CDR3 comprises 14 residues. Trimming cost V 4 bases and J 2 bases, with 13 bases left between them.

The CDR3 sequence is CASNRAGKGGTDTQYF. As DNA, the CDR3 is TGTGCCAGCAACCGTGCGGGGAAGGGGGGCACAGATACGCAGTATTTT. The chain uses TRBV9 and TRBJ2-3; D is tentatively TRBD1 or TRBD2 (6 bases each). The CDR3 is 16 residues long. V lost 6 bases and J 1 base, leaving 18 bases between the germline ends. Looked up from germline, CDR1 is SGDLS and CDR2 is YYNGEE.

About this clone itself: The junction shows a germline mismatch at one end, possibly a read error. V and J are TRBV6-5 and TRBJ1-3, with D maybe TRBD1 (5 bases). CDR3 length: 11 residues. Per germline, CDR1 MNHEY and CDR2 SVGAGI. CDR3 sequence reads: CASSYPGGESF. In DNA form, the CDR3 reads TGTGCCAGCAGTTACCCCGGGGGAGAATCTTTT.

In DNA, the CDR3 is TGTGCCAGCAGTGAAGGGCTGGAGCAGTACTTC. Amino acids: CASSEGLEQYF. The rearrangement uses TRBV28 and TRBJ2-7; no clear D. The V end was cut by 5 bases, the J end by 7 bases, with 9 bases between. CDR1 MDHEN and CDR2 SYDVKM come from the germline V gene. This CDR3 has 11 amino acids.

The chain's CDR3 is CASSPPSIDTQYF. The CDR3, as DNA: TGTGCCAGCTCACCACCGTCTATTGATACGCAGTATTTT. V gene TRBV18 combines with J gene TRBJ2-3; D is unclear. Germline-derived CDR1 and CDR2 are KGHSH and LQKENI. The CDR3 runs to 13 residues. V was trimmed by 0 bases and J by 6 bases, leaving 7 bases between them.

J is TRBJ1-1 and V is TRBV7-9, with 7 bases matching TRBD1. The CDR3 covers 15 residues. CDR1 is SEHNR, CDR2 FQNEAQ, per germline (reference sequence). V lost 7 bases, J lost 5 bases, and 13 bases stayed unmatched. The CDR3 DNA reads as TGTGCCAGCACCACTAGTGGAGGGGGCCGAACTGAAGCTTTCTTT. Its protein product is CASTTSGGGRTEAFF.

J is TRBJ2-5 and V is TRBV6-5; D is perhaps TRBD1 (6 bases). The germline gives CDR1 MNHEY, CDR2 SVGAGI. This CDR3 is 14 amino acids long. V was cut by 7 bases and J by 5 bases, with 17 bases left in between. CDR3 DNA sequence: TGTGCCAGCAAAATTACAGGGTCCGGGGAGACCCAGTACTTC. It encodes CASKITGSGETQYF.